What follows describes a single TCR beta chain. The data were taken from a study of lymphopenia after photon versus proton radiotherapy. Only in-frame clones appear in the TCRdb table, and some are missing; sequencing was by immunoSEQ multiplex PCR. The repertoire consists of about 22,000 clones, with approximately 90% occurring once and the leading ten covering around 10%. The CDR3 contains 14 residues. Germline V gene data show CDR1 as MGHDK and CDR2 as SYGVNS. After removal of 5 bases from V and 2 bases from J, the junction contained 4 bases not matched to a gene. The chain joins TRBV25-1 to TRBJ2-7; 9 nucleotides match TRBD1. This sequence was found in a man older than 75 with esophageal cancer. The sequencing used peripheral blood, collected from a patient treated with proton-based radiotherapy. CDR3 nucleotides: TGTGCCAGCAGTCTAAGACAGGGGGCCTACGAGCAGTACTTC. It specifies CASSLRQGAYEQYF.